This record covers a single T cell receptor (beta chain). The CDR3 sequence is 15 residues long. Germline V lookup: CDR1 LNHDA, CDR2 SQIVND (reference sequence). V was pared by 3 bases and J by 5 bases, with 14 bases between. This sample stems from a study of blood T cell repertoires in COVID-19. Data came from immunoSEQ multiplex PCR; TCRdb stores just in-frame clones and leaves some out. The repertoire consists of about 270,000 clones, with about 90% occurring once and the leading ten covering 2% to 3%. The rearrangement joins TRBV19 to TRBJ1-5, with D possibly TRBD1 on 6 matching bases. What was sequenced was peripheral blood. The receptor comes from a woman between 45 and 60 years old with acute or convalescent COVID-19. Here the CDR3 reads CASSMVGGAYQPQHF. CDR3 in DNA: TGTGCCAGTAGTATGGTAGGGGGGGCCTATCAGCCCCAGCATTTT.